This T cell receptor (beta chain) emerged from a study of blood T cells in healthy people across ages. Germline-derived CDR1 and CDR2 are MRHNA and SNTAGT. This CDR3 region has 13 residues. The ends were cut back, 0 bases at V and 3 bases at J, with 6 bases in the middle. A second PCR, run for about 7 to 11 cycles, used a sample-barcoded 5' primer plus a J-beta primer mix. TCRdb re-derived calls from the 5' RACE reads in MiXCR, one entry per CDR3 protein. The sample has roughly 720,000 distinct CDR3 sequences, approximately 55% seen once. The chain combines TRBV6-4 with TRBJ2-7, with D maybe TRBD2 (6 bases). This TCR came from an elderly man in good health. Sequencing used blood. CDR3 in DNA: TGTGCCAGCAGTGACTCCGGGGGCTACGAGCAGTACTTC. Encoded protein: CASSDSGGYEQYF.